Following are 4 T cell receptor beta chains from one sample sequenced in a study of blood T cell repertoires in COVID-19. The method was immunoSEQ multiplex PCR; TCRdb's version includes in-frame clones alone and lacks a portion of them. The data contain roughly 260,000 clones, more than 85% of them singletons. The specimen sequenced was peripheral blood. Every receptor here comes from a person under 35 with COVID-19, enrolled during active disease.

This chain uses TRBV11-2 with TRBJ2-7; a possible D gene is TRBD1 (5 bases). This CDR3 is built from 11 residues. V dropped 3 bases and J dropped 6 bases, with 6 bases sitting between them. Looked up from germline, CDR1 is SGHAT and CDR2 is FQNNGV. The CDR3 sequence: CASSLGPEQYF. DNA of the CDR3: TGTGCCAGCAGCTTGGGGCCCGAGCAGTACTTC.

V gene TRBV28 combines with J gene TRBJ2-7; 8 bases match TRBD2. Trimming cost V 6 bases and J 0 bases; bases outside gene matches: 16. The CDR3 loop spans 18 amino acids. The germline CDR1 and CDR2 sequences are MDHEN and SYDVKM. CDR3 nucleotides: TGTGCCAGCAGCTTTGGGGTGGAAATAGCGGGGTTCTCCTACGAGCAGTACTTC. It is translated as CASSFGVEIAGFSYEQYF. Filled out from reference TRBV28 and TRBJ2-7, the complete variable domain reads DVKVTQSSRYLVKRTGEKVFLECVQDMDHENMFWYRQDPGLGLRLIYFSYDVKMKEKGDIPEGYSVSREKKERFSLILESASTNQTSMYLCASSFGVEIAGFSYEQYFGPGTRLTVT.

The chain has TRBV27 and TRBJ1-1; perhaps TRBD1 as D (6 bases). V was pared by 2 bases and J by 4 bases, with 14 bases between. Germline V gene data show CDR1 as MNHEY and CDR2 as SMNVEV (reference sequence). The CDR3 extends over 15 amino acids. CDR3 residues: CASSLGAGASTEAFF. In DNA, the CDR3 is TGTGCCAGCAGTTTAGGGGCAGGGGCGAGCACTGAAGCTTTCTTT.

This chain uses TRBV24-1 with TRBJ2-7; D is uncertain. Per the germline V gene, CDR1 is KGHDR and CDR2 is SFDVKD. CDR3 length: 11 residues. Trimming pared 4 bases from V and 9 bases from J, leaving 9 bases between. In nucleotides, the CDR3 is TGTGCCACCAGTGACTCTAGTGTGCAGTACTTC. Amino acid sequence: CATSDSSVQYF.